One sample yielded the 30 T cell receptor beta chains listed below, sequenced in a study of tumor-infiltrating lymphocytes in oesophageal squamous cell carcinoma. TCRdb recomputed calls from the PCR reads with MiXCR, one row per CDR3 protein. Counted here are approximately 20,000 distinct CDR3 sequences, approximately 40% occurring once; the ten biggest clones make up roughly 7%. The specimen sequenced was blood. These receptors were collected from a male donor with esophageal squamous cell carcinoma.

The chain has TRBV7-3 and TRBJ2-1; maybe TRBD2 (7 bases). This CDR3 is built from 13 residues. CDR1 and CDR2 from the germline V gene are SGHTA and FQGTGA. Trimming stripped 3 bases from V and 9 bases from J, with 12 bases between. Here the CDR3 reads CASSLGGQGEQFF. CDR3 DNA: TGTGCCAGCAGCTTGGGGGGGCAGGGTGAGCAGTTCTTC.

Ten or more counts support this clonotype. The chain links TRBV7-6 to TRBJ2-7; TRBD1 aligns across 8 bases. Germline loops: CDR1 SGHVS, CDR2 FNYEAQ. Unmatched junction bases numbered 12, after V lost 1 base and J lost 7 bases. The CDR3 has 16 residues. The CDR3 nucleotides are TGTGCCAGCAGCTTAGTGTATTCAGGGGGCTCTAATGAGCAGTACTTC. Residues: CASSLVYSGGSNEQYF.

The V gene is TRBV6-1, the J gene TRBJ2-1; D gene uncertain. The DNA end is more similar to TRBJ2-5, so the J call may be wrong. This CDR3 has 12 residues. Germline-derived CDR1 and CDR2 are MNHNS and SASEGT. The DNA of the CDR3 is TGTGCCAGCAGCGAGTGGGGAGAGACCCAGTACTTC. Its protein product is CASSEWGETQYF.

This clonotype is a singleton in its sample. The chain combines TRBV6-9 with TRBJ2-1, with a weak D call TRBD2 (5 bases). Germline CDR1 MNHGY, CDR2 SVAAGI. The CDR3 is 13 amino acids. Trimming took off 2 bases at V and 7 bases at J, with 9 bases between the two ends. CDR3 amino acids: CASSYGELNEQFF. CDR3 nucleotide sequence: TGTGCCAGCAGTTATGGGGAGTTGAATGAGCAGTTCTTC.

This rearrangement joins TRBV7-3 to TRBJ2-3, with 7 bases that match TRBD1. This CDR3 is built from 14 residues. Germline V gives CDR1 SGHTA, CDR2 FQGTGA. Trimming cost V 5 bases and J 4 bases; bases outside gene matches: 6. The CDR3 sequence is CASSRQGGPDTQYF. Here the CDR3 DNA reads TGTGCCAGCAGCCGACAGGGTGGGCCAGATACGCAGTATTTT.

This clonotype was observed many times. The rearrangement links TRBV6-1 to TRBJ2-7; D might be TRBD2 (5 bases). The CDR3 has 15 residues. Germline assignment: CDR1 MNHNS and CDR2 SASEGT. Trimming took off 6 bases at V and 2 bases at J, with 17 bases between the two ends. CDR3 region: CASRTSGFSPYEQYF. The CDR3 region has the DNA TGTGCCAGCAGAACCTCGGGGTTCAGTCCCTACGAGCAGTACTTC.

As concerns this clonotype: It may be a read error: a sequence one base away is much more abundant. This CDR3 is CASSLDWRGSYEQYF. CDR3 in DNA: TGCGCCAGCAGCCTAGATTGGCGGGGGAGCTACGAGCAGTACTTC. This rearrangement joins TRBV4-1 to TRBJ2-7; 7 nucleotides line up with TRBD2. V was pared by 4 bases and J by 3 bases, with 9 bases of the junction left unmatched. This CDR3 comprises 15 residues. Germline V CDR1 and CDR2: MGHRA, YSYEKL.

In regard to this clonotype: This may be a read error: a much more frequent sequence differs by one nucleotide. Because the CDR3 is missing its conserved closing phenylalanine or tryptophan, this is likely a read error. It is unclear where the CDR3 begins or ends on the DNA, so no DNA is shown, and the CDR3 is as TCRdb lists it. V is TRBV6-8 and J is TRBJ2-3; the listed D gene, TRBD1, was not tested against the DNA. The CDR3 has 12 amino acids, counting both end residues. The germline CDR1 and CDR2 sequences are MNHGY and SAAAGT. This chain's CDR3 is CASSSGGAEQYY.

The chain uses TRBV7-2 and TRBJ2-2; possible D gene TRBD2, 6 bases. The V end lost 1 base, the J end lost 1 base, and 10 bases lay between the germline ends. Germline CDR1 is SGHTA and CDR2 is FQGNSA. This CDR3 is built from 16 residues. CDR3 nucleotide sequence: TGTGCCAGCAGCTTAGTCGAGGGAGGGAACACCGGGGAGCTGTTTTTT. Translation gives CASSLVEGGNTGELFF. The variable domain in full, with the rest retrieved from reference TRBV7-2 and TRBJ2-2, is GAGVSQSPSNKVTEKGKDVELRCDPISGHTALYWYRQSLGQGLEFLIYFQGNSAPDKSGLPSDRFSAERTGGSVSTLTIQRTQQEDSAVYLCASSLVEGGNTGELFFGEGSRLTVL.

This clonotype was seen many times. The chain has TRBV5-6 and TRBJ2-7, with TRBD1 matching 8 bases. V was pared by 3 bases and J by 3 bases, with 5 bases of the junction left unmatched. This CDR3 is built from 14 residues. The germline V gene encodes CDR1 SGHDT and CDR2 YYEEEE. As DNA, the CDR3 is TGTGCCAGCAGCTCAAGGACAGGGATCTACGAGCAGTACTTC. Its protein is CASSSRTGIYEQYF.

A note on this clonotype: Just one base apart from a much larger clone, this may be a read error. This chain links TRBV7-4 with TRBJ2-5; TRBD2 is a possible D gene (5 bases). Matching the DNA end better, TRBJ2-7 makes the J call doubtful. The CDR3 covers 16 residues. Germline V gene data show CDR1 as SGHVT and CDR2 as SQSDAQ. The CDR3 DNA reads TGTGCCAGCAGCTTAGTGGGTGAGGGCATCTTTGACGAGCAGTACTTC. Residues: CASSLVGEGIFDEQYF.

This clonotype showed up many times. The rearrangement links TRBV10-3 to TRBJ2-7; 10 positions match TRBD1. The CDR3 totals 18 residues. Trimming took 2 bases from V and 2 from J; bases not matched to a gene: 12. Per the germline V gene, CDR1 is ENHRY and CDR2 is SYGVKD. The CDR3 region has the DNA TGTGCCATCAGTGAGCCTTACCTTGGAGGACAGGGGGCCTACGAGCAGTACTTC. Translated: CAISEPYLGGQGAYEQYF.

With respect to this clonotype: An end of the junction does not agree with germline; a read error may underlie this. The chain links TRBV10-2 to TRBJ2-5; 11 nucleotides align to TRBD1. Looked up from germline, CDR1 is WSHSY and CDR2 is SAAADI. This CDR3 region has 16 residues. The CDR3 loop is CASSKNPGQGDSPLHF. Here the CDR3 DNA reads TGCGCCAGCAGTAAAAATCCGGGACAGGGGGATTCACCCCTCCACTTC.

V and J are TRBV6-1 and TRBJ2-1, with 9 bases fitting TRBD1. The end of the DNA fits TRBJ2-7 better, so the J call may be wrong. CDR1 and CDR2 from the germline V gene are MNHNS and SASEGT. CDR3 length: 15 amino acids. The CDR3 sequence: CASISRDRAKNEQYF. DNA for the CDR3: TGTGCCAGCATAAGCCGGGACAGGGCCAAAAACGAGCAGTACTTC.

This clonotype was counted at least ten times. A read error is possible here, since a much larger clone lies one base away. This rearrangement joins TRBV6-6 to TRBJ2-7; tentative D call: TRBD2 (6 bases). The CDR3 totals 15 residues. Germline V gene lookup returns CDR1 MNHNY and CDR2 SVGAGI (reference sequence). V dropped 0 bases and J dropped 7 bases, with 16 bases sitting between them. The CDR3 is CASSYSGGSYNEQYF. CDR3 coding DNA: TGTGCCAGCAGTTACTCGGGGGGTTCCTACAATGAGCAGTACTTC.

This clonotype was counted many times. The chain joins TRBV4-1 to TRBJ1-1; 7 bases are a match to TRBD1. Germline lookup yields CDR1 MGHRA and CDR2 YSYEKL. J gave up 5 bases and V 1 base, and 7 bases lay outside the gene matches. The CDR3 has 15 amino acids. Here the CDR3 reads CASSQADRVRTEAFF. CDR3 nucleotides: TGCGCCAGCAGCCAAGCCGACAGGGTTAGGACTGAAGCTTTCTTT.

The chain has TRBV7-8 and TRBJ2-4, with 7 bases identical to TRBD1. The DNA matches TRBJ2-5 better at its end, which makes the J call doubtful. CDR1 is SGHVS, CDR2 FQNEAQ, per germline. The CDR3 totals 14 residues. CDR3 nucleotides: TGTGCCAGCAGCTCAGTAGGGGGCAGAGAGACCCAGTACTTC. As protein: CASSSVGGRETQYF.

This clonotype was seen only once. The V call is TRBV7-3, the J call TRBJ2-3, with 7 nucleotides matching TRBD2. The CDR3 consists of 15 residues. The V segment lost 0 bases and the J segment 2 bases; nucleotides outside the gene matches: 2. The germline gives CDR1 SGHTA, CDR2 FQGTGA. The CDR3 region is CASSLTGTITDTQYF. CDR3 DNA: TGTGCCAGCAGCTTAACCGGGACTATCACAGATACGCAGTATTTT.

This sequence joins TRBV13 and TRBJ2-2; weak D call: TRBD2 (6 bases). The ends were cut back, 4 bases at V and 1 base at J, with 13 bases in the middle. From germline, CDR1 is PRHDT and CDR2 FYEKMQ (reference sequence). This CDR3 region has 16 residues. CDR3 sequence reads: CASSSLSGVNTGELFF. The CDR3 region has the DNA TGTGCCAGCAGCTCCCTTAGCGGAGTGAACACCGGGGAGCTGTTTTTT.

Ten or more counts support this clonotype. The chain uses TRBV19 and TRBJ2-3; D possibly uses TRBD1 or TRBD2 (5 bases each). Per the germline V gene, CDR1 is LNHDA and CDR2 is SQIVND (reference sequence). Trimming pared 6 bases from V and 2 bases from J, leaving 21 bases between. The CDR3 extends over 17 amino acids. This chain's CDR3 is CASRKTGTQSNTDTQYF. The CDR3 region has the DNA TGTGCCAGTAGAAAAACCGGGACCCAATCCAACACAGATACGCAGTATTTT.

The chain recombines TRBV10-2 with TRBJ2-1; no clear D. Near its end, the DNA agrees better with TRBJ2-7, so the J call may be wrong. CDR1 and CDR2 (germline): WSHSY, SAAADI. This CDR3 is built from 13 residues. The CDR3 is CASSEGSSYEQYF. DNA for the CDR3: TGCGCCAGCAGTGAGGGGTCCTCCTACGAGCAGTACTTC.

This clonotype has only a few counts. One end of the junction is discordant with germline, which a read error may explain. J is TRBJ2-1 and V is TRBV6-1, with TRBD1 matching 10 bases. The CDR3 totals 17 residues. Germline CDR1 MNHNS, CDR2 SASEGT. CDR3 in DNA: TGTGCCAGCACCGCGGGACAGGGGATCGCGAACACCGGGGAGCTGTACTTC. It is translated as CASTAGQGIANTGELYF.

V gene TRBV7-6 combines with J gene TRBJ2-5; D is possibly TRBD2 (5 bases). The DNA end favors TRBJ2-1, so the J call may be wrong. CDR3 length equals 15 residues. Germline-derived CDR1 and CDR2 are SGHVS and FNYEAQ. CDR3 DNA sequence: TGTGCCAGCAGCTTCTTCCAGGAGGCTGACAATGAGCAGTTCTTC. Its translation is CASSFFQEADNEQFF.

V gene TRBV5-6 combines with J gene TRBJ2-7; possible D gene TRBD2, 6 bases. The CDR3 runs 15 residues. Trimming shortened V by 2 bases and J by 7 bases, and 19 bases separated the two germline ends. The germline V gene encodes CDR1 SGHDT and CDR2 YYEEEE. The CDR3 protein is CASSFEYLDYNEQYF. The CDR3 nucleotides read TGTGCCAGCAGCTTTGAGTACCTGGACTACAATGAGCAGTACTTC.

A few counts support this clonotype. The chain employs TRBV9 and TRBJ2-5; TRBD2 matches 8 bases. The J segment lost 5 bases and the V segment lost 0 bases, leaving 3 bases of the junction unmatched. CDR3 length equals 14 residues. CDR1 and CDR2 from the germline V gene are SGDLS and YYNGEE. In nucleotides, the CDR3 is TGTGCCAGCAGCGTAGATGGCGGGAGGGAGACCCAGTACTTC. Encoded protein: CASSVDGGRETQYF.

A remark on this clonotype: This is likely a read error, given that the CDR3 carries no conserved phenylalanine or tryptophan at its end. It is unclear where the CDR3 begins or ends on the DNA, so no DNA is shown, and the CDR3 is as TCRdb lists it. J is TRBJ1-3 and V is TRBV7-2; the table names TRBD1, a call not compared with the DNA. The germline V gene encodes CDR1 SGHTA and CDR2 FQGNSA. Ends included, the CDR3 has 8 residues. CDR3 amino acids: CASSHPLA.

The table lists this clonotype with many counts. The rearrangement uses TRBV7-3 and TRBJ2-1; D is possibly TRBD2 (6 bases). Germline V lookup: CDR1 SGHTA, CDR2 FQGTGA. The CDR3 runs to 15 residues. The germline V and J ends were trimmed by 4 bases and 5 bases, with 15 bases remaining between them. Written as DNA, the CDR3 is TGTGCCAGCAGCTCCGGGCGGGACCTACACAATGAGCAGTTCTTC. Translation gives CASSSGRDLHNEQFF.

As to this clonotype: One end of the junction does not line up with germline, which may come from a read error. V is TRBV27 and J is TRBJ1-5; D possibly corresponds to TRBD1 (5 bases). In germline, CDR1 is MNHEY, CDR2 SMNVEV (reference sequence). CDR3 length: 17 residues. For the CDR3, the DNA is TGCACCAGCAGTTTAAAGTGGACACTTTGCCTCAATCAGCCCCAGCATTTT. Translated: CTSSLKWTLCLNQPQHF.

The gene calls are TRBV5-1 and TRBJ2-3; D ambiguous. This CDR3 has 13 residues. Germline-derived CDR1 and CDR2 are SGHRS and YFSETQ. V shed 4 bases and J shed 2 bases, with 8 bases lying between them. The CDR3 sequence: CASSRASTDTQYF. The CDR3 DNA reads as TGCGCCAGCAGCAGGGCTTCCACAGATACGCAGTATTTT. Drawing the rest from reference TRBV5-1 and TRBJ2-3, the complete variable domain is KAGVTQTPRYLIKTRGQQVTLSCSPISGHRSVSWYQQTPGQGLQFLFEYFSETQRNKGNFPGRFSGRQFSNSRSEMNVSTLELGDSALYLCASSRASTDTQYFGPGTRLTVL.

This clonotype was recorded many times. A junction end diverges from the germline sequence, so it may reflect a read error. The chain employs TRBV27 and TRBJ2-5; 12 nucleotides align to TRBD1. The V gene's germline CDR1 is MNHEY and CDR2 SMNVEV (reference sequence). This CDR3 region has 16 residues. CDR3 region: CTSSRDRGLLGETQYF. The CDR3 DNA sequence: TGCACCAGCAGTCGGGACAGGGGGCTCTTGGGAGAGACCCAGTACTTC.